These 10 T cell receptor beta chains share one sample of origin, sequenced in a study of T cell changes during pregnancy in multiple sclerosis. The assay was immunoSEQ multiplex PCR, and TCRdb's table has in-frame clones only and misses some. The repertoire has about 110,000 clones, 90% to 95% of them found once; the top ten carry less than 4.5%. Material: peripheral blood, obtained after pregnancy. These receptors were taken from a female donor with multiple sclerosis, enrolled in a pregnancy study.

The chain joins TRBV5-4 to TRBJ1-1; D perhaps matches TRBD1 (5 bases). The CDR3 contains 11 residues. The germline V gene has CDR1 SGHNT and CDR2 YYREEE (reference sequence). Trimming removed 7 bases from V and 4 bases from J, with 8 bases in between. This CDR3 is CASFGGTEAFF. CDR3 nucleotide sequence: TGTGCCAGCTTCGGGGGCACTGAAGCTTTCTTT. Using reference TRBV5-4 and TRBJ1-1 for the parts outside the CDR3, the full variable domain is ETGVTQSPTHLIKTRGQQVTLRCSSQSGHNTVSWYQQALGQGPQFIFQYYREEENGRGNFPPRFSGLQFPNYSSELNVNALELDDSALYLCASFGGTEAFFGQGTRLTVV.

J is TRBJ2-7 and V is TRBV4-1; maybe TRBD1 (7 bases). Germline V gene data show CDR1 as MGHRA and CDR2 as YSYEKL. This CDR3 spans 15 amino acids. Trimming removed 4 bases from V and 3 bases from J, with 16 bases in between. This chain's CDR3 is CASSRGQDYFYEQYF. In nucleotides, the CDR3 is TGCGCCAGCAGCCGCGGACAGGACTATTTCTACGAGCAGTACTTC.

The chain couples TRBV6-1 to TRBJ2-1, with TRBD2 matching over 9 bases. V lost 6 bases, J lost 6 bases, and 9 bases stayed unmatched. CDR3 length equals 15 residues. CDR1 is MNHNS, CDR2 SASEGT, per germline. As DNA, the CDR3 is TGTGCCAGCAGCTCCAGCGGGGGGACGAGCAATGAGCAGTTCTTC. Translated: CASSSSGGTSNEQFF.

The CDR3 sequence: CASSRGTSQETQYF. CDR3 coding DNA: TGTGCCAGCAGCCGAGGGACTAGCCAAGAGACCCAGTACTTC. V and J are TRBV6-5 and TRBJ2-5; 8 nucleotides match TRBD2. V shed 6 bases and J 1 base; nucleotides not matched to a gene: 4. Germline V gene lookup returns CDR1 MNHEY and CDR2 SVGAGI. The CDR3 covers 14 residues.

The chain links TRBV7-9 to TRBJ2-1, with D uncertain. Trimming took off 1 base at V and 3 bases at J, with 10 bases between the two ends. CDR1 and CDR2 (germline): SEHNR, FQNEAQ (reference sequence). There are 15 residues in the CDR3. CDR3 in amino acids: CASSLVVQFYNEQFF. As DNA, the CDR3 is TGTGCCAGCAGCTTAGTGGTACAGTTCTACAATGAGCAGTTCTTC.

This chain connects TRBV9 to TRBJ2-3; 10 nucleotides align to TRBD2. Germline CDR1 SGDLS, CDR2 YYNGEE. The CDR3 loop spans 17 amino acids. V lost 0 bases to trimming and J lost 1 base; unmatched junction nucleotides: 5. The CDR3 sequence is CASSVEASGGRTDTQYF. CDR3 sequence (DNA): TGTGCCAGCAGCGTAGAGGCTAGCGGGGGTCGCACAGATACGCAGTATTTT. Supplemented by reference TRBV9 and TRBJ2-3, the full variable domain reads DSGVTQTPKHLITATGQRVTLRCSPRSGDLSVYWYQQSLDQGLQFLIQYYNGEERAKGNILERFSAQQFPDLHSELNLSSLELGDSALYFCASSVEASGGRTDTQYFGPGTRLTVL.

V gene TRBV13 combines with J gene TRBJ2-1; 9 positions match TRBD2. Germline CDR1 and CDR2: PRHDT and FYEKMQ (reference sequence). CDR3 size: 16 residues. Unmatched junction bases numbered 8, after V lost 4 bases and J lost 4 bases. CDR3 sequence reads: CASSSPSSGAYNEQFF. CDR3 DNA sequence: TGTGCCAGCAGCTCCCCCTCTAGCGGGGCGTACAATGAGCAGTTCTTC.

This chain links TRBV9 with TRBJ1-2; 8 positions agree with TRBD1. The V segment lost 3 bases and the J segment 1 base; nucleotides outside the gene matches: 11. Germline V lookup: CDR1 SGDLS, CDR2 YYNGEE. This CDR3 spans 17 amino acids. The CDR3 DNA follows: TGTGCCAGCAGCGGTACGGACAGGGAGGACAATAACTATGGCTACACCTTC. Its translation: CASSGTDREDNNYGYTF.

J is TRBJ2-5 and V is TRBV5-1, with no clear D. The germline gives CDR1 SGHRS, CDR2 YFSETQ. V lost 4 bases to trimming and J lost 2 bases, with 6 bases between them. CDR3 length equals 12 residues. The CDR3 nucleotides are TGCGCCAGCAGCACAGCTCAAGAGACCCAGTACTTC. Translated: CASSTAQETQYF.

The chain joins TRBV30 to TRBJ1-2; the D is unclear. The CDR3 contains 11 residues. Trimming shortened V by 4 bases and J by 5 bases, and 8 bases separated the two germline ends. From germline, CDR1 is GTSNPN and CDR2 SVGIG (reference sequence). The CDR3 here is CAWKRGYGYTF. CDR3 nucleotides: TGTGCCTGGAAAAGAGGGTATGGCTACACCTTC.